One T cell receptor (beta chain) is described in this entry. Its target is unknown. This sample is drawn from a study of cytomegalovirus exposure and HLA in healthy donors. Regarding the study as a whole: A previous analysis found most TCR beta V segments productive roughly 87% or roughly 30% of the time. It is likely that the observed cluster of highly shared sequence variants was a sequencing artifact. Researchers reported that a few CMV-associated chains were confirmed in vitro as CMV antigen-specific.

It was with 60 Vbeta and 13 Jbeta primers that the PCR ran. Sequencing was performed with immunoSEQ multiplex PCR; in TCRdb, only in-frame clones are kept and a portion is missing. The table lists about 160,000 clones, about 71% of them singletons. CDR1 SNHLY and CDR2 FYNNEI come from the germline V gene. The CDR3 extends over 15 amino acids. The V and J ends lost 1 base and 3 bases, in that order; junction bases with no gene match: 0. The origin of this receptor is a woman younger than 45 in good health and CMV-seronegative. Sequenced input: PBMCs. V and J are TRBV2 and TRBJ2-1; 10 bases agree with TRBD2. CDR3 loop: CASSEGTSGYNEQFF. CDR3 bases: TGTGCCAGCAGTGAAGGGACTAGCGGCTACAATGAGCAGTTCTTC. Variable domain in full (rest from reference TRBV2 and TRBJ2-1): EPEVTQTPSHQVTQMGQEVILRCVPISNHLYFYWYRQILGQKVEFLVSFYNNEISEKSEIFDDQFSVERPDGSNFTLKIRSTKLEDSAMYFCASSEGTSGYNEQFFGPGTRLTVL.